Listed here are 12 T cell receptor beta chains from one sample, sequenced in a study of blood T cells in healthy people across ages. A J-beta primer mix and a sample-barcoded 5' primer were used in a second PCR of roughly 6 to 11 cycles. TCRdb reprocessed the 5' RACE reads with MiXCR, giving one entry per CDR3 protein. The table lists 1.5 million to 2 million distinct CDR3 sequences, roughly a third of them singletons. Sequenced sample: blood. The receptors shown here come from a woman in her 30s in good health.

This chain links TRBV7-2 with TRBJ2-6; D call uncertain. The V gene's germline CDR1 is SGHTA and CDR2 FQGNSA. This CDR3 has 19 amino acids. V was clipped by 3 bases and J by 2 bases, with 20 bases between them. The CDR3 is CASSLGPGRGRTGANVLTF. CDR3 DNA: TGTGCCAGCAGCTTGGGCCCGGGCCGCGGAAGGACTGGGGCCAACGTCCTGACTTTC.

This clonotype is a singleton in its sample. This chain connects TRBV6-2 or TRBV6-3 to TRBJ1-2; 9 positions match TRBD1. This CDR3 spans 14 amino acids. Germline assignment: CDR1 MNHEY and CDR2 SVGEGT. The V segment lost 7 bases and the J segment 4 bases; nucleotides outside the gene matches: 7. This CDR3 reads CASTRGTGRYGYTF. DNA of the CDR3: TGTGCCAGCACTCGTGGGACAGGGCGCTATGGCTACACCTTC.

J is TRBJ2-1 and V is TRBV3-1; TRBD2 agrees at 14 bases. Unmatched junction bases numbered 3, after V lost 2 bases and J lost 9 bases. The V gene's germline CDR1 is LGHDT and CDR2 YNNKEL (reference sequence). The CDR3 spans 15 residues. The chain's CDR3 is CASSQSGLAGVEQFF. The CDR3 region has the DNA TGTGCCAGCAGCCAATCGGGACTAGCGGGAGTTGAGCAGTTCTTC.

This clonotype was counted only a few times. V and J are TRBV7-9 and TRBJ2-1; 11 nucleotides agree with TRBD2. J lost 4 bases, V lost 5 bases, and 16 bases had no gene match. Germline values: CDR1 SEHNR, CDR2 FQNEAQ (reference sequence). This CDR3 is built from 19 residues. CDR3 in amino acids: CASSPSPHETSGVYNEQFF. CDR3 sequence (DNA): TGTGCCAGCAGCCCCAGTCCCCACGAGACTAGCGGGGTTTACAATGAGCAGTTCTTC.

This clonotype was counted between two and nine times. The CDR3 is CASTITGRTNTEAFF. CDR3 sequence (DNA): TGTGCCAGCACTATCACGGGACGGACGAACACTGAAGCTTTCTTT. This chain uses TRBV12-3 or TRBV12-4 with TRBJ1-1; possible D gene TRBD1, 5 bases. The CDR3 has 15 amino acids. Trimming left V 7 bases short and J 1 base short, with 16 bases between.

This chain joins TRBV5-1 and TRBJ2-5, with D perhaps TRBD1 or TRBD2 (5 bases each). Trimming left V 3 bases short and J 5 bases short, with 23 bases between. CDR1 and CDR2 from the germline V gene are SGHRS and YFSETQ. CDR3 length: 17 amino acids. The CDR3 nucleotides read TGCGCCAGCAGCTCGGCGAGGGTTGCGTCGGGGCTTGAGACCCAGTACTTC. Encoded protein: CASSSARVASGLETQYF.

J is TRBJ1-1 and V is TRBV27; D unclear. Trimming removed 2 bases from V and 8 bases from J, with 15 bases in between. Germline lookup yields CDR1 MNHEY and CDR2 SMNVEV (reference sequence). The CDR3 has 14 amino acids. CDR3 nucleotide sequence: TGTGCCAGCAGTTTAGGAGCCGGGATTATAGAAGCTTTCTTT. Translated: CASSLGAGIIEAFF.

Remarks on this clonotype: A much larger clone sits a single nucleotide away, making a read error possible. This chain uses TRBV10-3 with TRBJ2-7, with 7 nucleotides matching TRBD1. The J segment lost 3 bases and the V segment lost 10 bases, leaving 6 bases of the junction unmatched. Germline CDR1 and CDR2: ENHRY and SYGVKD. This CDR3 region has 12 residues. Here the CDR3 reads CATAGTDYEQYF. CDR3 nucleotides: TGTGCCACCGCCGGGACAGACTACGAGCAGTACTTC.

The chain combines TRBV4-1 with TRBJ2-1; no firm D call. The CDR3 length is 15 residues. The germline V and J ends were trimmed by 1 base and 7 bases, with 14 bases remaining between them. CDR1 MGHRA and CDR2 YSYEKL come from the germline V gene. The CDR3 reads CASSQGEELRNEQFF. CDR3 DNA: TGCGCCAGCAGCCAAGGGGAAGAGTTGAGGAATGAGCAGTTCTTC.

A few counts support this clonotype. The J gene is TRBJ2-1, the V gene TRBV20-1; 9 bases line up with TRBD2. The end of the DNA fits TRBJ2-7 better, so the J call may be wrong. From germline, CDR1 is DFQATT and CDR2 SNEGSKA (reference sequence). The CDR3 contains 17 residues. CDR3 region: CSAKELAGKSSYNEQYF. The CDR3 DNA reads TGCAGTGCTAAGGAACTAGCGGGCAAGAGCTCCTACAATGAGCAGTACTTC.

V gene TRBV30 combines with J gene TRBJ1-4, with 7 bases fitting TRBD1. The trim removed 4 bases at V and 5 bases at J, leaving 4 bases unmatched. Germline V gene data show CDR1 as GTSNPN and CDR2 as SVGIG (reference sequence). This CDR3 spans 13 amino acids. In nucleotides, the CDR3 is TGTGCCTGGACCCGGGACAGAAATGAAAAACTGTTTTTT. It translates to CAWTRDRNEKLFF.

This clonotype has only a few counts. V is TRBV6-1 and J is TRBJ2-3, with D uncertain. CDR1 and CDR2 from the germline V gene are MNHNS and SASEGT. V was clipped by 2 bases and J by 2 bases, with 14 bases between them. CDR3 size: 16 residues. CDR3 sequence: CASSEWLATDTDTQYF. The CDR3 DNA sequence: TGTGCCAGCAGTGAATGGTTGGCCACAGACACAGATACGCAGTATTTT.